This entry describes one T cell receptor beta chain. Its target is not known. V lost 4 bases and J lost 3; bases outside the gene matches: 8. The CDR3 is made up of 15 amino acids. Germline CDR1 is LGHDT and CDR2 is YNNKEL (reference sequence). Profiled with immunoSEQ multiplex PCR; TCRdb holds only in-frame clones, not every one. This sample has around 90,000 clones, with more than 70% found just once. This entry belongs to a study of T cell responses to AZD1222 COVID-19 vaccine. General observations from the study: All repertoire sampling was performed exclusively after the peak T cell response.

Sequencing was performed on peripheral blood, taken on day 0 of AZD1222 vaccination. The source is an adult in good health. J is TRBJ2-5 and V is TRBV3-1 (or the pseudogene TRBV3-2), with 7 bases aligning to TRBD2. This CDR3 is CASSPWGGREETQYF. The CDR3 DNA reads TGTGCCAGCAGCCCTTGGGGAGGGAGGGAAGAGACCCAGTACTTC.